Listed below are T cell receptor beta chains from one sample, sequenced in a study of human T cells and chemical hapten exposure. A single record per CDR3 protein comes from TCRdb applying MiXCR to the RACE reads. Among tens of thousands of distinct CDR3 sequences listed, about 10% were seen once. The specimen was whole blood, collected in connection with sensitization to the hapten diphenylcyclopropenone (DPC). These receptors all stem from a man aged 40-49 years with alopecia areata. Some clones in this sample may be carry-over from other donors' samples. The CDR3 runs from the conserved cysteine through the conserved F or W. D genes are given only for firm matches. The listing skips clone size in some rows; elsewhere it reads once, few, many or a size class.

D: -
V: TRBV29-1
J: TRBJ2-5
size: -
CDR3: CSVEPRGETQYF
DNA: TGCAGCGTTGAACCCAGGGGAGAGACCCAGTACTTC

D: -
V: TRBV24-1
J: TRBJ2-3
size: -
CDR3: CATSDPSAVTDTQYF
DNA: TGTGCCACCAGTGACCCTAGCGCGGTCACAGATACGCAGTATTTT

D: -
V: TRBV5-5
J: TRBJ2-5
size: -
CDR3: CASSLEATHFGTQYF
DNA: TGTGCCAGCAGCTTGGAGGCCACCCATTTCGGGACCCAGTACTTC

D: TRBD1
V: TRBV20-1
J: TRBJ2-7
size: few
CDR3: CSARDRDRGWEQYF
DNA: TGCAGTGCTAGAGATAGGGACAGGGGGTGGGAGCAGTACTTC

D: TRBD1
V: TRBV6-5
J: TRBJ1-5
size: many
CDR3: CASSYSQGDQPQHF
DNA: TGTGCCAGCAGTTACTCGCAGGGGGATCAGCCCCAGCATTTT

D: TRBD2
V: TRBV6-5
J: TRBJ2-7
size: few
CDR3: CASTFSGSSYEQYF
DNA: TGTGCCAGCACTTTTAGCGGGAGCTCCTACGAGCAGTACTTC

D: -
V: TRBV20-1
J: TRBJ2-1
size: -
CDR3: CSAQGEFSGYNEQFF
DNA: TGCAGTGCTCAGGGGGAGTTTAGCGGCTACAATGAGCAGTTCTTC

D: -
V: TRBV3-1
J: TRBJ2-3
size: few
CDR3: CASSQDYSDTQYF
DNA: TGTGCCAGCAGCCAGGACTATTCGGATACGCAGTATTTT

D: -
V: TRBV29-1
J: TRBJ2-3
size: many
CDR3: CSVERGGRWVVDTQYF
DNA: TGCAGCGTTGAGAGGGGGGGGCGTTGGGTTGTCGATACGCAGTATTTT

D: TRBD1
V: TRBV14
J: TRBJ2-5
size: few
CDR3: CASSPQGAQETQYF
DNA: TGTGCCAGCAGCCCTCAGGGGGCACAAGAGACCCAGTACTTC

D: -
V: TRBV19
J: TRBJ2-3
size: -
CDR3: CASSGWMESTDTQYF
DNA: TGTGCCAGTAGTGGGTGGATGGAGTCGACAGATACGCAGTATTTT

D: -
V: TRBV6-5
J: TRBJ1-3
size: many
CDR3: CASGDGLSGNTIYF
DNA: TGTGCCAGTGGGGACGGCCTCTCTGGAAACACCATATATTTT

D: -
V: TRBV6-5
J: TRBJ2-6
size: few
CDR3: CASSYQVSGANVLTF
DNA: TGTGCCAGCAGTTATCAAGTCTCTGGGGCCAACGTCCTGACTTTC

D: -
V: TRBV11-1
J: TRBJ2-3
size: -
CDR3: CASSLLAGRTTDTQYF
DNA: TGTGCCAGCAGCCTCCTGGCGGGAAGGACCACAGATACGCAGTATTTT

D: TRBD2
V: TRBV4-2
J: TRBJ2-7
size: few
CDR3: CASSQNSGSTTYEQYF
DNA: TGTGCCAGCAGCCAAAATAGCGGGAGCACGACCTACGAGCAGTACTTC

D: -
V: TRBV11-2
J: TRBJ1-3
size: many
CDR3: CASSLGGTIYF
DNA: TGTGCCAGCAGCTTAGGGGGCACCATATATTTT

D: TRBD2
V: TRBV19
J: TRBJ2-1
size: many
CDR3: CASSGGRTSGSSYNEQFF
DNA: TGTGCCAGTAGTGGCGGGAGGACTAGCGGGAGCTCCTACAATGAGCAGTTCTTC

D: -
V: TRBV6-2/TRBV6-3
J: TRBJ2-6
size: -
CDR3: CASLASGANVLTF
DNA: TGTGCCAGCCTGGCCTCTGGGGCCAACGTCCTGACTTTC

D: TRBD1
V: TRBV13
J: TRBJ2-3
size: -
CDR3: CASSPTTLGTELPDTQYF
DNA: TGTGCCAGCAGCCCAACAACACTCGGGACAGAACTCCCAGATACGCAGTATTTT

D: TRBD1
V: TRBV6-6
J: TRBJ2-1
size: few
CDR3: CASSYYEGTDEQFF
DNA: TGTGCCAGCAGTTACTATGAGGGGACAGATGAGCAGTTCTTC

D: -
V: TRBV12-3/TRBV12-4
J: TRBJ1-3
size: many
CDR3: CASSPLGGSGNTIYF
DNA: TGTGCCAGCAGTCCCCTGGGGGGGTCTGGAAACACCATATATTTT

D: TRBD2
V: TRBV5-4
J: TRBJ2-5
size: -
CDR3: CASSLQAGGLETQYF
DNA: TGTGCCAGCAGCTTGCAAGCGGGAGGTTTAGAGACCCAGTACTTC

D: TRBD1
V: TRBV12-3/TRBV12-4
J: TRBJ1-4
size: many
CDR3: CASRGDRDNEKLFF
DNA: TGTGCCAGCAGAGGGGACAGGGATAATGAAAAACTGTTTTTT

D: TRBD2
V: TRBV9
J: TRBJ2-1
size: -
CDR3: CASSVASGGYNEQFF
DNA: TGTGCCAGCAGCGTGGCTAGCGGGGGCTACAATGAGCAGTTCTTC

D: TRBD2
V: TRBV19
J: TRBJ2-3
size: -
CDR3: CASSASLLAGYTDTQYF
DNA: TGTGCCAGTAGTGCCAGCCTCTTAGCGGGGTACACAGATACGCAGTATTTT

D: TRBD1
V: TRBV5-1
J: TRBJ2-7
size: -
CDR3: CASSAGQGGVGEQYF
DNA: TGCGCCAGCAGCGCGGGACAGGGGGGGGTCGGCGAGCAGTACTTC

D: TRBD1
V: TRBV7-2
J: TRBJ2-7
size: few
CDR3: CASSPYAGQGYEQYF
DNA: TGTGCCAGCAGCCCATACGCAGGACAGGGCTACGAGCAGTACTTC

D: TRBD2
V: TRBV20-1
J: TRBJ2-5
size: many
CDR3: CSVPRGGSQETQYF
DNA: TGCAGTGTTCCCCGGGGCGGGAGCCAAGAGACCCAGTACTTC

D: TRBD1
V: TRBV3-1
J: TRBJ1-5
size: -
CDR3: CASSPGTGGHQPQHF
DNA: TGTGCCAGCAGCCCGGGGACAGGGGGCCATCAGCCCCAGCATTTT

D: TRBD1
V: TRBV12-3/TRBV12-4
J: TRBJ1-1
size: -
CDR3: CASSMTGLNTEAFF
DNA: TGTGCCAGCAGTATGACAGGGCTCAACACTGAAGCTTTCTTT